This entry concerns a single TCR beta chain. Its antigen is as yet unknown. This entry comes from a study of lymphopenia after photon versus proton radiotherapy. General observations from the study: Relative stability marked proton patients; photon patients lost diversity and naive cells.

Repertoires were generated with immunoSEQ multiplex PCR, while TCRdb's copy carries only in-frame clones and drops some. The repertoire consists of 25,000 to 30,000 clones, with 90% occurring once and the leading ten covering approximately 0.74%. CDR3 length: 17 residues. The germline gives CDR1 SGHTA, CDR2 FQGNSA. Trimming cost V 1 base and J 4 bases; bases outside gene matches: 7. This chain joins TRBV7-2 and TRBJ1-6; the match to TRBD1 covers 7 bases. Here the sequenced sample was peripheral blood, taken from a patient treated with photon-based radiotherapy. This sequence originates from a woman aged 50 to 60 with cholangiocarcinoma. The CDR3 bases are TGTGCCAGCAGCTTAGTAGCTCCGGGACAGTATAATTCACCCCTCCACTTT. Translated, it gives CASSLVAPGQYNSPLHF.